This T cell receptor beta chain came from a study of T cells in Graves' hyperthyroidism and ophthalmopathy. The sample holds many counts of this clonotype. Antigen specificity is unknown. General study findings and limits: In blood, most of the thyroid clonotypes expanded above 0.001 were also present. Median prediction lead before ophthalmopathy onset was about 6.5 months with the model.

There were TCR beta CDR3 regions amplified from RNA transcripts. The HTBI primer set served for first-round RT-PCR of the TCR CDR3. TCRdb processed the multiplex PCR reads anew with MiXCR; each CDR3 protein has one entry. The sample holds approximately 600,000 distinct CDR3 sequences, roughly 16% seen once. This CDR3 is 16 amino acids long. Germline-derived CDR1 and CDR2 are SNHLY and FYNNEI. The trim removed 7 bases at V and 8 bases at J, leaving 15 bases unmatched. A lack of ophthalmopathy progression within 18 months defined stable Graves' hyperthyroidism. The sequenced sample was blood. The V gene is TRBV2, the J gene TRBJ2-1, with 9 bases matching TRBD2. The sequence was obtained from a woman aged 25 to 39 with Graves' hyperthyroidism. In nucleotides, the CDR3 is TGTGCCAGCACCTTTGTAGTGGCGGGAGGGGCCGATGAGCAGTTCTTC. It is translated as CASTFVVAGGADEQFF.